The clone carrying this T cell receptor beta chain was seen ten or more times. Its target is unknown. Germline V gives CDR1 LGHNA, CDR2 YNFKEQ. Between the trimmed V and J ends, which lost 1 base and 4 bases, there was a span of 7 bases. The CDR3 is 13 residues long. The data stem from a study of T cell repertoires in cytomegalovirus infection. TCRdb reprocessed the reads with MiXCR, giving one entry per CDR3 protein. The sample has approximately 990,000 distinct CDR3 sequences, around 30% seen once. This sample comprised cultured CD8+ T cells from PBMCs, obtained from culture after CMV antigen stimulation. This TCR was sampled from a human donor in good health (CMV status not recorded). Some clones in this sample may be carry-over from other donors' samples. This chain connects TRBV4-2 to TRBJ1-1, with D hard to call. CDR3 DNA sequence: TGTGCCAGCAGCCAAGGGACGAGCACTGAAGCTTTCTTT. Translated: CASSQGTSTEAFF.